This TCR beta chain was recovered during a study of beta chain features in type 1 diabetes. Study summary: Taken together, all samples contributed approximately 110 million examined sorted cells. Study-wide findings and caveats: Shorter templates might be favored by PCR, equally in patients and controls.

This clone was counted a few times. The antigen is undetermined. The sample has other DNA sequences that encode this CDR3 too. Germline assignment: CDR1 MGHRA and CDR2 YSYEKL. The V gene lost 2 bases and the J gene lost 4 bases, with 8 bases spanning the gap. This CDR3 region has 13 residues. Heparinised blood was drawn once per donor, averaging approximately 100 mL. Staining for CD45RO/CCR7/CD25/CD127/CD95/CD27 allowed sorting of CD4+ naive, central memory, regulatory and stem cell-like memory cells. Expressed TCRB transcripts were sequenced because the isolated RNA had all been reverse transcribed beforehand. TCRdb keeps only in-frame clones here, not all; method: immunoSEQ multiplex PCR. The data contain more than 150,000 clones, about 13% of them singletons.

This TCR derives from a woman in her late teens or twenties in good health. The specimen was central memory CD4+ T cells from blood. This chain uses TRBV4-1 with TRBJ2-5, with D perhaps matching TRBD1 (5 bases). Here the CDR3 DNA reads TGCGCCAGCAGCCAACAGGGTGGAGAGACCCAGTACTTC. It yields the protein CASSQQGGETQYF.